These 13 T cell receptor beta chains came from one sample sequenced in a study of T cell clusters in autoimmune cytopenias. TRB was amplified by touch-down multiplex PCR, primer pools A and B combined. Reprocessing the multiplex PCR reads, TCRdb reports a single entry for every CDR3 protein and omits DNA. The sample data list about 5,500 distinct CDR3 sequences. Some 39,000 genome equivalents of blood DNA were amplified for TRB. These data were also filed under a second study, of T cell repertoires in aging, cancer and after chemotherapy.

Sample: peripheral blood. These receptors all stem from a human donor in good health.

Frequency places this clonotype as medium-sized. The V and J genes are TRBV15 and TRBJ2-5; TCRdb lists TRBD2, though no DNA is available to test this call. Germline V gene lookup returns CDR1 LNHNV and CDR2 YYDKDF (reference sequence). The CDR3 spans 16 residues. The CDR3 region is CATSRQTSGGSETQYF.

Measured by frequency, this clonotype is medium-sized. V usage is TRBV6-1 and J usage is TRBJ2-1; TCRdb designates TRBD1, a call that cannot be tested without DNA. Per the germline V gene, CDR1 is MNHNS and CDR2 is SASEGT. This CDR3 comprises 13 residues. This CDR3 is CASSDRVGNEQFF.

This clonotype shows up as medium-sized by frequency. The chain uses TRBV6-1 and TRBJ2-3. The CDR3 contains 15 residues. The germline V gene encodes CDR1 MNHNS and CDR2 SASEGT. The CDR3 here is CASSPVGGNTDTQYF.

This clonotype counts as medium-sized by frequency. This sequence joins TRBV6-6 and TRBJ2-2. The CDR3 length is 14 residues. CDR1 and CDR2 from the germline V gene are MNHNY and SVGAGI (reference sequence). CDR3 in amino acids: CASTNDDRTGELFF.

CDR3 region: CASSRGQTKGYTF. The chain is built from TRBV7-2 and TRBJ1-2; the TCRdb D gene call, TRBD1, has no DNA to confirm it. Germline V gene lookup returns CDR1 SGHTA and CDR2 FQGNSA. CDR3 size: 13 residues.

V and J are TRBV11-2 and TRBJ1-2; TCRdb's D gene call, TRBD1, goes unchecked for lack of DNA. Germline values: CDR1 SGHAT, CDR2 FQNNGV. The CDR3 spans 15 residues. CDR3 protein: CASSGWTDGRYGYTF. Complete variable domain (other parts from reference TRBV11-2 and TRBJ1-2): EAGVAQSPRYKIIEKRQSVAFWCNPISGHATLYWYQQILGQGPKLLIQFQNNGVVDDSQLPKDRFSAERLKGVDSTLKIQPAKLEDSAVYLCASSGWTDGRYGYTFGSGTRLTVV.

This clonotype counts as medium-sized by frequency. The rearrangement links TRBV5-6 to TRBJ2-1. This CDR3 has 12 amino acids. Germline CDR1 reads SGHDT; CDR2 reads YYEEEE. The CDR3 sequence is CASSLGGNEQFF.

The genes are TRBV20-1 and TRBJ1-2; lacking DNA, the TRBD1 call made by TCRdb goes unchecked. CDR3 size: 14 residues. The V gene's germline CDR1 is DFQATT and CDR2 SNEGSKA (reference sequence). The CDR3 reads CSAHRQGSNYGYTF.

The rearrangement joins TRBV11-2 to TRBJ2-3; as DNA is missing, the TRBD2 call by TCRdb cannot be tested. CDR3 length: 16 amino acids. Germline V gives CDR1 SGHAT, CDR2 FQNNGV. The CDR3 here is CASSRLAGGPTDTQYF. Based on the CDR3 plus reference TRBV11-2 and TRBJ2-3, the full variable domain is EAGVAQSPRYKIIEKRQSVAFWCNPISGHATLYWYQQILGQGPKLLIQFQNNGVVDDSQLPKDRFSAERLKGVDSTLKIQPAKLEDSAVYLCASSRLAGGPTDTQYFGPGTRLTVL.

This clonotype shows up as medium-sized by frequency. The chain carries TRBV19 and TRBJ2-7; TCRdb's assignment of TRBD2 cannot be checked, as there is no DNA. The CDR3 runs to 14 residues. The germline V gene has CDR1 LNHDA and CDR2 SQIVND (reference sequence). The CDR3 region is CASALTSETYEQYF. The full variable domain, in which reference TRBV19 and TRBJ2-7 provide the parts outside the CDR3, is DGGITQSPKYLFRKEGQNVTLSCEQNLNHDAMYWYRQDPGQGLRLIYYSQIVNDFQKGDIAEGYSVSREKKESFPLTVTSAQKNPTAFYLCASALTSETYEQYFGPGTRLTVT.

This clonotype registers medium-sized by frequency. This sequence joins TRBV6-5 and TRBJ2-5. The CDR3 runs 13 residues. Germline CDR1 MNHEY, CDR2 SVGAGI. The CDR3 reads CASSYAYEETQYF.

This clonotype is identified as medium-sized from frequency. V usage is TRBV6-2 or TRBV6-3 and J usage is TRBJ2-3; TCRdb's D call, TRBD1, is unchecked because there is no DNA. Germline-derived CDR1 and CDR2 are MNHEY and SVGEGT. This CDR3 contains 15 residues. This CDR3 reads CASSYSSRGTDTQYF.

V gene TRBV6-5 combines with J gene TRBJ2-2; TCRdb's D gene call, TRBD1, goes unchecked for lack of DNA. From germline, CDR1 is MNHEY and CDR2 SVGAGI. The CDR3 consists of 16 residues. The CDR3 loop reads CASSYSFEGRVGELFF.